The clone carrying this TCR beta chain was found once. Only in-frame clones appear in the TCRdb table, and some are missing; sequencing was by immunoSEQ multiplex PCR. Of about 52,000 clones listed, about four fifths are singletons. Trimming took off 5 bases at V and 7 bases at J, with 15 bases between the two ends. Per germline, CDR1 GTSNPN and CDR2 SVGIG (reference sequence). The CDR3 has 13 amino acids. This sample stems from a study of blood T cell repertoires in COVID-19. Sequencing was performed on peripheral blood. The receptor's source is a woman at least 80 years old with COVID-19, enrolled during active disease. The chain is built from TRBV30 and TRBJ2-1, with D possibly TRBD2 on 7 matching bases. The CDR3 sequence: CAWSRGGHNEQFF. DNA for the CDR3: TGTGCCTGGTCGAGGGGGGGCCATAATGAGCAGTTCTTC.